Given below is one T cell receptor beta chain in context. The antigen is not known. Per germline, CDR1 SGHNT and CDR2 YENEEA. Deletions cut 4 bases from V and 8 bases from J, with 11 bases between. The CDR3 is made up of 13 amino acids. Libraries were prepared by immunoSEQ multiplex PCR; TCRdb keeps only in-frame clonotypes and omits some of them. The sample lists around 77,000 clones; approximately 90% were seen once. This sample was included in a study of OX40 agonist ivuxolimab in advanced cancers. Overall study context: Those treated in dose escalation had hepatocellular carcinoma, melanoma, renal cell cancer or head and neck cancer.

Whole-study results and caveats: At doses 0.1 to 3.0 mg/kg, CD4+ and CD8+ clones expanded.

The sequenced sample was CD4+ or CD8+ T cells sorted from blood, obtained in a trial of the OX40 agonist ivuxolimab. The TCR comes from an adult with an advanced solid tumor such as melanoma, head and neck, liver or kidney cancer. This chain uses TRBV11-3 with TRBJ1-4; D is perhaps TRBD1 (5 bases). The chain's CDR3 is CASSSTGAEKLFF. In DNA form, the CDR3 reads TGTGCCAGCAGCTCGACTGGGGCCGAAAAACTGTTTTTT.